Each of the 18 T cell receptor beta chains below was sequenced from the same sample in a study of T cell changes during pregnancy in multiple sclerosis. Sequencing used immunoSEQ multiplex PCR; TCRdb keeps in-frame clones, though not all of them. The data hold about 47,000 clones, with 80% to 95% observed a single time. The source material was peripheral blood, sampled after pregnancy. The receptor source for this set is a female donor with multiple sclerosis, enrolled in a pregnancy study.

This clone was detected only once. The genes are TRBV25-1 and TRBJ1-2; D ambiguous. CDR3 length equals 16 residues. V dropped 3 bases and J dropped 5 bases, with 19 bases sitting between them. CDR1 MGHDK and CDR2 SYGVNS come from the germline V gene. CDR3 nucleotides: TGTGCCAGCAGTGACCCCGGGCGCGGGAGCGGATATGGCTACACCTTC. Its protein product is CASSDPGRGSGYGYTF.

This chain links TRBV29-1 with TRBJ1-2; D possibly corresponds to TRBD1 (5 bases). This CDR3 contains 12 residues. V dropped 5 bases and J dropped 7 bases, with 14 bases sitting between them. Germline V CDR1 and CDR2: SQVTM, ANQGSEA. CDR3 residues: CSVHDRPGGYTF. CDR3 coding DNA: TGCAGCGTTCACGACAGACCCGGTGGCTACACCTTC. Full variable domain (rest looked up from reference TRBV29-1 and TRBJ1-2): SAVISQKPSRDICQRGTSLTIQCQVDSQVTMMFWYRQQPGQSLTLIATANQGSEATYESGFVIDKFPISRPNLTFSTLTVSNMSPEDSSIYLCSVHDRPGGYTFGSGTRLTVV.

V and J are TRBV4-1 and TRBJ1-1, with a possible D match to TRBD1 (5 bases). Per germline, CDR1 MGHRA and CDR2 YSYEKL. The CDR3 is made up of 15 amino acids. Deletions cut 4 bases from V and 6 bases from J, with 18 bases between. This CDR3 is CASSLAAGKRSEAFF. DNA of the CDR3: TGCGCCAGCAGCCTAGCAGCAGGGAAAAGGTCTGAAGCTTTCTTT.

The CDR3 reads CASSVGGGLRTDTQYF. CDR3 DNA: TGTGCCAGCAGTGTAGGCGGGGGCCTTCGCACAGATACGCAGTATTTT. The chain employs TRBV2 and TRBJ2-3; D might be TRBD2 (7 bases). This CDR3 is built from 16 residues. Germline V CDR1 and CDR2: SNHLY, FYNNEI. The V gene lost 4 bases and the J gene lost 1 base, with 15 bases spanning the gap. Using reference TRBV2 and TRBJ2-3 for the parts outside the CDR3, the full variable domain is EPEVTQTPSHQVTQMGQEVILRCVPISNHLYFYWYRQILGQKVEFLVSFYNNEISEKSEIFDDQFSVERPDGSNFTLKIRSTKLEDSAMYFCASSVGGGLRTDTQYFGPGTRLTVL.

The V and J genes are TRBV9 and TRBJ2-5; D unresolved. The germline V and J ends were trimmed by 5 bases and 5 bases, with 10 bases remaining between them. Germline lookup yields CDR1 SGDLS and CDR2 YYNGEE. The CDR3 totals 12 residues. CDR3 bases: TGTGCCAGCAGTCGAGTCGGGGAGACCCAGTACTTC. As protein: CASSRVGETQYF.

CDR3 region: CASSPYVDNYEQYF. The CDR3 DNA is TGCGCCAGCAGCCCTTATGTCGACAACTACGAGCAGTACTTC. The chain is built from TRBV4-3 and TRBJ2-7; D is unresolved. V was shortened by 4 bases and J by 3 bases, with 13 bases between the two germline ends. The CDR3 length is 14 residues. Germline CDR1 is LGHNA and CDR2 is YSLEER.

This clone was detected only once. The rearrangement links TRBV30 to TRBJ2-5; TRBD2 is a possible D gene (6 bases). V lost 8 bases and J 3 bases, leaving 19 bases between the germline ends. This CDR3 has 14 residues. Germline assignment: CDR1 GTSNPN and CDR2 SVGIG (reference sequence). CDR3 region: CATYQGGEEETQYF. The CDR3 DNA follows: TGTGCCACCTATCAAGGCGGGGAAGAAGAGACCCAGTACTTC.

The V and J genes are TRBV9 and TRBJ2-1; a weak D match, TRBD1 (7 bases). Germline V CDR1 and CDR2: SGDLS, YYNGEE. Trimming pared 3 bases from V and 4 bases from J, leaving 14 bases between. This CDR3 region has 15 residues. In nucleotides, the CDR3 is TGTGCCAGCAGCGCGGAGGGGGCCAGGTACAATGAGCAGTTCTTC. This codes for CASSAEGARYNEQFF.

The chain has TRBV6-5 and TRBJ1-5; D uncertain. The CDR3 sequence is 14 residues long. CDR1 MNHEY and CDR2 SVGAGI come from the germline V gene. Trimming left V 6 bases short and J 1 base short, with 10 bases between. The CDR3 is CASRTLISNQPQHF. CDR3 coding DNA: TGTGCCAGCAGGACACTGATCAGCAATCAGCCCCAGCATTTT.

In this sample, this clone turned up once. Other DNA sequences in the sample encode the same CDR3. The genes are TRBV7-2 and TRBJ2-3; 14 bases align to TRBD2. Germline trimming cut 5 bases from V and 6 bases from J; bases unmatched to any gene: 7. This CDR3 spans 16 amino acids. The germline V gene has CDR1 SGHTA and CDR2 FQGNSA. CDR3 nucleotides: TGTGCCAGCAGCCTGAGGACTAGCGGGGGGTGGGATACGCAGTATTTT. Translation gives CASSLRTSGGWDTQYF.

The count of this clone is one. The rearrangement joins TRBV27 to TRBJ1-6; D uncertain. This CDR3 is built from 16 residues. From germline, CDR1 is MNHEY and CDR2 SMNVEV (reference sequence). The V gene lost 2 bases and the J gene lost 5 bases, with 13 bases spanning the gap. CDR3 protein: CASSLEGRINNSPLHF. CDR3 nucleotide sequence: TGTGCCAGCAGTTTAGAGGGCAGGATAAATAATTCACCCCTCCACTTT.

The rearrangement links TRBV7-9 to TRBJ1-3, with D unclear. Deletions cut 1 base from V and 4 bases from J, with 14 bases between. Germline lookup yields CDR1 SEHNR and CDR2 FQNEAQ (reference sequence). The CDR3 covers 16 residues. The CDR3 here is CASSLGAGTGGNTIYF. CDR3 in DNA: TGTGCCAGCAGCTTAGGAGCAGGCACTGGAGGAAACACCATATATTTT.

The chain joins TRBV9 to TRBJ2-5, with D perhaps TRBD2 (5 bases). The V and J ends lost 0 bases and 2 bases respectively, with 17 bases between them. The germline V gene encodes CDR1 SGDLS and CDR2 YYNGEE. CDR3 length equals 17 residues. The CDR3 sequence: CASSVGRTGWVQETQYF. The CDR3 coding sequence is TGTGCCAGCAGCGTAGGACGAACGGGGTGGGTGCAAGAGACCCAGTACTTC.

CDR3 region: CASSDGRDQPQHF. CDR3 nucleotide sequence: TGTGCCAGCAGTGATGGGCGAGATCAGCCCCAGCATTTT. The chain couples TRBV6-1 to TRBJ1-5; D gene ambiguous. This CDR3 comprises 13 residues. The germline V gene encodes CDR1 MNHNS and CDR2 SASEGT. V was trimmed by 3 bases and J by 5 bases, leaving 8 bases between them.

This clone has just one count. The chain joins TRBV19 to TRBJ1-1; no clear D. In germline, CDR1 is LNHDA, CDR2 SQIVND (reference sequence). Trimming removed 1 base from V and 1 base from J, with 7 bases in between. CDR3 length: 14 residues. The CDR3 spells CASSIGPGNTEAFF. CDR3 DNA: TGTGCCAGTAGTATAGGGCCAGGGAACACTGAAGCTTTCTTT.

This rearrangement joins TRBV19 to TRBJ1-1; possibly TRBD1 for D (5 bases). Between the trimmed V and J ends, which lost 4 bases and 5 bases, there was a span of 11 bases. The CDR3 covers 13 residues. Per germline, CDR1 LNHDA and CDR2 SQIVND (reference sequence). DNA of the CDR3: TGTGCCAGTAGTAAGACAGAAATGACTGAAGCTTTCTTT. The encoded protein is CASSKTEMTEAFF.

In nucleotides, the CDR3 is TGTGCCAGCAGCCCCACTCGGGACTCCACCGATACGCAGTATTTT. It yields the protein CASSPTRDSTDTQYF. This chain links TRBV7-2 with TRBJ2-3, with D perhaps TRBD2 (6 bases). The CDR3 spans 15 residues. Deletions cut 5 bases from V and 6 bases from J, with 18 bases between. Germline values: CDR1 SGHTA, CDR2 FQGNSA.

V usage is TRBV9 and J usage is TRBJ2-7; 8 bases map to TRBD1. Trimming at V came to 0 bases and at J to 3 bases, leaving 8 bases not matched to a gene. This CDR3 contains 16 residues. Germline V CDR1 and CDR2: SGDLS, YYNGEE. The CDR3 DNA follows: TGTGCCAGCAGCGTAGCTACGGGGACAGGCATCTACGAGCAGTACTTC. Encoded protein: CASSVATGTGIYEQYF.